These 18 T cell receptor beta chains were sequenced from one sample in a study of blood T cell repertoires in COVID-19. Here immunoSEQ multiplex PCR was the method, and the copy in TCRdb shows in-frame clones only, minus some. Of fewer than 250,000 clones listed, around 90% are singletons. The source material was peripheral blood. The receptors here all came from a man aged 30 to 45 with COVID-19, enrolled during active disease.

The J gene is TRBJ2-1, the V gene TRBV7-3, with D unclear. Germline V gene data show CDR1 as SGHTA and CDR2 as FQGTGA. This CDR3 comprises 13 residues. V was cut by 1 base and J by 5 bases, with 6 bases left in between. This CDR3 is CASSLSRHNEQFF. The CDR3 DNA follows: TGTGCCAGCAGCTTAAGTCGTCACAATGAGCAGTTCTTC.

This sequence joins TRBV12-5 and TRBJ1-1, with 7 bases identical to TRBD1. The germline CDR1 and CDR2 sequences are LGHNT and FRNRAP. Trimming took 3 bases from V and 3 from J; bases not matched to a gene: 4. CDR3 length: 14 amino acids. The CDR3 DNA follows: TGTGCTAGTGGTTTTGGGGGGACAGACACTGAAGCTTTCTTT. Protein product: CASGFGGTDTEAFF. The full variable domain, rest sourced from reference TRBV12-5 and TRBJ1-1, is DARVTQTPRHKVTEMGQEVTMRCQPILGHNTVFWYRQTMMQGLELLAYFRNRAPLDDSGMPKDRFSAEMPDATLATLKIQPSEPRDSAVYFCASGFGGTDTEAFFGQGTRLTVV.

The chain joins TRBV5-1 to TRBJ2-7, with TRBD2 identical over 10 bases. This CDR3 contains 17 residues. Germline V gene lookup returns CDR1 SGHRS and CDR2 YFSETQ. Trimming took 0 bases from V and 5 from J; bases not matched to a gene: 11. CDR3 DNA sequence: TGCGCCAGCAGCTTGGCCCCTCTAGCGGGAGCTTTCGACGAGCAGTACTTC. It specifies CASSLAPLAGAFDEQYF.

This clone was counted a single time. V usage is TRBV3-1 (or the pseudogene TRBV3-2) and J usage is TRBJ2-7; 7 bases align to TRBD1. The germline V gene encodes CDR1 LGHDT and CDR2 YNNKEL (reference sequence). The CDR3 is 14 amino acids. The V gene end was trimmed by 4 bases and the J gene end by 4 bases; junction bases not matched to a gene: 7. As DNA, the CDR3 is TGTGCCAGCAGCCCACCTAAGGGGGCGTACGAGCAGTACTTC. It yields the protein CASSPPKGAYEQYF.

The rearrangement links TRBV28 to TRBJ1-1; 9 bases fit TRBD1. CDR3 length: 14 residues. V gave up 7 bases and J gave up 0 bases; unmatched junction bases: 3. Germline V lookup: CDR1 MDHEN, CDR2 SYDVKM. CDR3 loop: CASIQGAVNTEAFF. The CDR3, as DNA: TGTGCCAGCATACAGGGGGCGGTGAACACTGAAGCTTTCTTT.

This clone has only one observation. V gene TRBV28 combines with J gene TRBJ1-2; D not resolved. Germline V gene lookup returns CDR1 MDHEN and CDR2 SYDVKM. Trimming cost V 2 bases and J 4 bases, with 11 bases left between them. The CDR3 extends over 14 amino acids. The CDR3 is CASSLSTSGYGYTF. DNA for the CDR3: TGTGCCAGCAGTTTAAGTACAAGCGGCTATGGCTACACCTTC.

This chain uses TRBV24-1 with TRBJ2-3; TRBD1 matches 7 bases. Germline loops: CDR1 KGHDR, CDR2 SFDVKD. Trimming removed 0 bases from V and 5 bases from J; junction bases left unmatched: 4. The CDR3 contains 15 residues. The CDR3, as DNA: TGTGCCACCAGTGATTTGCCAGGGGGAAAAGATACGCAGTATTTT. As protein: CATSDLPGGKDTQYF.

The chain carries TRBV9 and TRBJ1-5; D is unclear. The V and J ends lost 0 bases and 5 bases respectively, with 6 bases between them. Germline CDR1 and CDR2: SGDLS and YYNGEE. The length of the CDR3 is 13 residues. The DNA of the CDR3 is TGTGCCAGCAGCGTAGAGGAGGATCAGCCCCAGCATTTT. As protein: CASSVEEDQPQHF. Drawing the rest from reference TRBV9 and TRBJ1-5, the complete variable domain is DSGVTQTPKHLITATGQRVTLRCSPRSGDLSVYWYQQSLDQGLQFLIQYYNGEERAKGNILERFSAQQFPDLHSELNLSSLELGDSALYFCASSVEEDQPQHFGDGTRLSIL.

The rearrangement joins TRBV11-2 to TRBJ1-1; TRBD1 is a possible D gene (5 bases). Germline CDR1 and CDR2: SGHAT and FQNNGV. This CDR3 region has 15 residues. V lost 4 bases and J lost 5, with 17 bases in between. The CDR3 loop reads CASSSAGREETEAFF. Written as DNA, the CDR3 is TGTGCCAGCAGCTCCGCCGGCAGGGAAGAAACTGAAGCTTTCTTT.

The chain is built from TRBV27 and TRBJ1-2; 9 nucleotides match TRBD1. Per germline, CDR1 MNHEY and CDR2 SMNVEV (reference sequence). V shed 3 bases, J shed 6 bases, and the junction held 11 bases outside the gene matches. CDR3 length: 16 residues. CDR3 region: CASSLWGTGPRNGYTF. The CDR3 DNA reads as TGTGCCAGCAGTTTGTGGGGGACAGGGCCGCGGAATGGCTACACCTTC.

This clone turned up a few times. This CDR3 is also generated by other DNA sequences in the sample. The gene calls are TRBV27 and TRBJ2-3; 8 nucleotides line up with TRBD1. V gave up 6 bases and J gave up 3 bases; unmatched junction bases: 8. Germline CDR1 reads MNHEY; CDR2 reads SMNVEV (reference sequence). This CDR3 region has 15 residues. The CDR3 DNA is TGTGCCAGCAGCTCAGGGGGCAGAGTGACAGATACGCAGTATTTT. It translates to CASSSGGRVTDTQYF.

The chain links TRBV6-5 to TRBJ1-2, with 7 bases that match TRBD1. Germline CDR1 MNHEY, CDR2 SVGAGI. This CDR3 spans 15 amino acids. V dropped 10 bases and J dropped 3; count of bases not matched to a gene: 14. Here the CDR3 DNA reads TGTGCCACCAAAACACCGGGCAGGGGGGACTATGGCTACACCTTC. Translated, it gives CATKTPGRGDYGYTF.

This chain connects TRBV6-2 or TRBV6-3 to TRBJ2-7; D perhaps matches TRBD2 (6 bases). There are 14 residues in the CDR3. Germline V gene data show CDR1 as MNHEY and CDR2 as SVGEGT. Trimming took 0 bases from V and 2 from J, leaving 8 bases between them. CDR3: CASSYSPGAYEQYF. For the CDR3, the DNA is TGTGCCAGCAGTTACTCGCCGGGGGCCTACGAGCAGTACTTC.

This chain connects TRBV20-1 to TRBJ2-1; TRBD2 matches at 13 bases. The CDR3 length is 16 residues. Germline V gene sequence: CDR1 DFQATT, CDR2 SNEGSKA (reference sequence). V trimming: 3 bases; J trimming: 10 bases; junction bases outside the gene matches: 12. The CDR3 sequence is CSASSGLAGEGREQFF. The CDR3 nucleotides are TGCAGTGCTAGTTCCGGACTAGCGGGAGAGGGTAGGGAGCAGTTCTTC.

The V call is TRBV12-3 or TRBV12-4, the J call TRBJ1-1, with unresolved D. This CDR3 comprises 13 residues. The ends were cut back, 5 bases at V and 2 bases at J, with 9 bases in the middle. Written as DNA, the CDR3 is TGTGCCAGCAGTCCCGCGGTTAACACTGAAGCTTTCTTT. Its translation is CASSPAVNTEAFF.

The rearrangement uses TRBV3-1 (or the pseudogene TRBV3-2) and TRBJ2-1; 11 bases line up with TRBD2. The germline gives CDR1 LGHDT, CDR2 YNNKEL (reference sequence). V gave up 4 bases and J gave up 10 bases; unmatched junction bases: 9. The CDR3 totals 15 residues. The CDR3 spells CASSPLAGGGGEQFF. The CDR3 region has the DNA TGTGCCAGCAGCCCCCTAGCGGGGGGAGGCGGAGAGCAGTTCTTC.

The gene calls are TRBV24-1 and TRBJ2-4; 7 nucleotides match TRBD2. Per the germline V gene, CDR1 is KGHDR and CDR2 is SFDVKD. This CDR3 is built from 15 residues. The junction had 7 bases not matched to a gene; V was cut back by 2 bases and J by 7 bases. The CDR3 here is CATSDSTAGRNIQYF. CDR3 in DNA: TGTGCCACCAGTGATTCCACTGCCGGGAGGAACATTCAGTACTTC.

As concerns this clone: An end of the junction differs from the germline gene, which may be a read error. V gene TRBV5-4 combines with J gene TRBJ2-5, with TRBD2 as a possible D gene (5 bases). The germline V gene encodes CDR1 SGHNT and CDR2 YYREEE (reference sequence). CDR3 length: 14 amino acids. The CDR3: CATSLSGYQETQYF. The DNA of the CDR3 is TGTGCCACCAGCTTGTCGGGGTACCAAGAGACCCAGTACTTC.